What follows is one TCR beta chain and its context. The study excluded patients with other autoimmune diseases, uncontrolled infections, pregnancy or lactation. The PBMCs used were ones drawn from about 9.7 ml of fresh peripheral blood. Amplification from RNA transcripts yielded the TCR beta CDR3 regions. The authors performed first-round RT-PCR with HTBI primers and then a second-round multiplex PCR. TCRdb reprocessed the multiplex PCR reads with MiXCR, giving one entry per CDR3 protein. This table has almost 750,000 distinct CDR3 sequences, about 44% appearing once. Germline V CDR1 and CDR2: SGHTA, FQGNSA. This CDR3 is built from 18 residues. The germline V and J ends were trimmed by 1 base and 7 bases, with 20 bases remaining between them. The data derive from a study of Graves' ophthalmopathy and Graves' hyperthyroidism.

Sequencing used peripheral blood. This clonotype was obtained from an adult man with Graves' ophthalmopathy. The chain uses TRBV7-2 and TRBJ1-6, with D tentatively TRBD1 (6 bases). The CDR3 sequence: CASSLGAGARVRNSPLHF. The CDR3 DNA is TGTGCCAGCAGCTTAGGGGCGGGGGCCAGGGTCCGGAATTCACCCCTCCACTTT.